The entry below describes one T cell receptor (beta chain). It lacks a known antigen. No much larger clonotype is one base removed from it; base qualities were not supplied. This record belongs to a study of T cells after somatic rescue of genetic block (dated by TCRdb to 2020 to 2021). Study-level background: The study assessed how robust, over the long term, a T-cell system was when the system had developed through somatic rescue of a genetic block in T-cell development.

Preparation of the library involved the immunoSEQ multiplex PCR assay. Held by TCRdb, this immuneACCESS table contains in-frame sequences only and omits some clones. Under half of the omission traces to an unresolved V gene where checked; the cause of the rest is unknown. The sample table lists some 74,000 clones, around 90% of them with a count of one. The ten most abundant clones make up approximately 3% of the sample. The CDR3, from cysteine to phenylalanine, totals 16 residues. Solely the CDR3 DNA is kept, with 48 bases framed from the first base. V gives up 6 bases and J gives up 4 bases, and the segment between their germline ends measures 22 bases. The germline V gene sets CDR1 to SGHRS and CDR2 to YFSETQ.

Sequencing was carried out using peripheral blood mononuclear cells (PBMCs). This sequence uses TRBV5-1 and TRBJ2-5, with the D gene possibly TRBD1 or TRBD2, each one fitting 6 bases. The receptor comes from a man aged 25 to 40. This receptor carries the CDR3 CASNPIQGGDRETQYF. The DNA is TGCGCCAGCAACCCTATACAGGGAGGTGATCGAGAGACCCAGTACTTC. Here the CDR3 is joined to the reference TRBV5-1 and TRBJ2-5 genes, and the full variable domain is: KAGVTQTPRYLIKTRGQQVTLSCSPISGHRSVSWYQQTPGQGLQFLFEYFSETQRNKGNFPGRFSGRQFSNSRSEMNVSTLELGDSALYLCASNPIQGGDRETQYFGPGTRLLVL.